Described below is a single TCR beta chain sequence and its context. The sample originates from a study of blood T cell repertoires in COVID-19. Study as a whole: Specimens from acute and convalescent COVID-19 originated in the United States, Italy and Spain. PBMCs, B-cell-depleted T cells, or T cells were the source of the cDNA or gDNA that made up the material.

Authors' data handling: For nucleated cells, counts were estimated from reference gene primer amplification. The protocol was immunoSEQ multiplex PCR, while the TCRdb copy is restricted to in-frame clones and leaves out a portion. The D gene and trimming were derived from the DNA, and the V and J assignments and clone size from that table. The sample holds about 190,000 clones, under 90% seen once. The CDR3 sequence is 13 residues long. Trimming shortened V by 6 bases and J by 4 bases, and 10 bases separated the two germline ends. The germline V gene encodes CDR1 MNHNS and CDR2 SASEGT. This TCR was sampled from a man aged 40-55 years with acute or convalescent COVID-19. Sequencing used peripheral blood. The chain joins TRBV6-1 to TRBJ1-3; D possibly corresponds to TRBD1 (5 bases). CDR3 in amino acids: CASSLGVGNTIYF. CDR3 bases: TGTGCCAGCAGCCTAGGGGTAGGAAACACCATATATTTT.